These 2 T cell receptor beta chains were sequenced from one sample in a study of cytomegalovirus exposure and HLA in healthy donors (dated by TCRdb to the late 2010s). Libraries were constructed by the immunoSEQ multiplex PCR assay. A mixture of 60 forward primers for TCR Vbeta segments and 13 reverse primers for TCR Jbeta segments was used in the multiplex PCR. As stored in TCRdb, this immuneACCESS dataset retains in-frame rearrangements with V and J assigned. A fraction of the clones does not appear; measured against another copy, unresolved V genes explain less than half of the discrepancy, and the remainder lacks a known reason. This sample is represented by approximately 88,000 clones; roughly three fifths of them were singletons. The ten largest clones represent more than 2.5% of the sample. What was sequenced was PBMCs. These receptors were obtained from a man aged 60 to 75 in good health and CMV-seronegative.

V gene TRBV7-2 combines with J gene TRBJ1-2; weak D call: TRBD1 (5 bases). The germline V gene encodes CDR1 SGHTA and CDR2 FQGNSA. With 5 bases removed from V and 9 bases from J, the gap between germline ends came to 16 bases. This CDR3 region has 13 residues. DNA of the CDR3: TGTGCCAGCAGCCTCTCCGGGACTCTTAGCTACACCTTC. As protein: CASSLSGTLSYTF.

This chain links TRBV30 with TRBJ2-2; D unclear. This CDR3 has 11 residues. Trimming took 7 bases from V and 7 from J, leaving 10 bases between them. Germline CDR1 and CDR2: GTSNPN and SVGIG (reference sequence). As DNA, the CDR3 is TGTGCCTTCAGACTGAGCGGGGAGCTGTTTTTT. Translating gives CAFRLSGELFF.